The next 5 T cell receptor beta chains were all read from a single sample in a study of CXCR3-negative and CXCR3-positive naive CD8 T cells. Study-wide points: CXCR3-positive naive cells carried more hydrophobic TRB CDR3s than CXCR3-negative ones.

All TRB cDNA libraries came from 5' RACE performed with UMI labels. TCRdb reworked the 5' RACE reads into one entry per CDR3 protein, no DNA. The table lists approximately 100,000 distinct CDR3 sequences. What these receptors recognize is not known. Input material: naive CXCR3+ CD8+ T cells from blood. Subset defined: CD45RO-CCR7+CD27+CD95- naive CD8+ T cells expressing CXCR3 (TNR3+). The receptors derive from a human donor in good health. Some clones in this sample may be carry-over from other donors' samples.

The V gene is TRBV13, the J gene TRBJ2-7; TCRdb's D call, TRBD1, is unchecked because there is no DNA. The CDR3 is made up of 17 amino acids. CDR1 is PRHDT, CDR2 FYEKMQ, per germline (reference sequence). The CDR3: CASSSTLSGTDTYEQYF.

The chain recombines TRBV4-3 with TRBJ2-3; TCRdb's assignment of TRBD2 cannot be checked, as there is no DNA. The CDR3 contains 16 residues. Germline loops: CDR1 LGHNA, CDR2 YSLEER. The CDR3: CASSQESSGLTDTQYF.

The chain links TRBV5-1 to TRBJ2-7; no DNA is available, so the TRBD1 call from TCRdb remains unchecked. CDR1 and CDR2 from the germline V gene are SGHRS and YFSETQ. This CDR3 contains 15 residues. CDR3 amino acids: CASRPSGTGSYEQYF.

This chain connects TRBV5-6 to TRBJ2-7; the TCRdb call, TRBD2, lacks DNA for checking. Germline V gene lookup returns CDR1 SGHDT and CDR2 YYEEEE. The CDR3 consists of 15 residues. CDR3 region: CASSGSGLAGYEQYF.

This rearrangement joins TRBV10-2 to TRBJ1-2; TCRdb lists TRBD1, though no DNA is available to test this call. Germline assignment: CDR1 WSHSY and CDR2 SAAADI. The CDR3 is 15 residues long. CDR3 region: CASSPGQGAYYGYTF.